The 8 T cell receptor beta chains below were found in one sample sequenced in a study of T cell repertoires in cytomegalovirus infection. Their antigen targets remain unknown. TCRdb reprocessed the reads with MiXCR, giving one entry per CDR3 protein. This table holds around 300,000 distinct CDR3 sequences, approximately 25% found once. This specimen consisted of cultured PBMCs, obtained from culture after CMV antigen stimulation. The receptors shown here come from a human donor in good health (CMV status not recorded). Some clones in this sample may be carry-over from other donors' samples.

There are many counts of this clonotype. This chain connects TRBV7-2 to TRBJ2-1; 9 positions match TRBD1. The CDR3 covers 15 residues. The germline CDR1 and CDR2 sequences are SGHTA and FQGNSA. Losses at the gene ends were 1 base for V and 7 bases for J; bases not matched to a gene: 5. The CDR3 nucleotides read TGTGCCAGCAGCTTAGGGGGACAGGGTTTTAATGAGCAGTTCTTC. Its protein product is CASSLGGQGFNEQFF.

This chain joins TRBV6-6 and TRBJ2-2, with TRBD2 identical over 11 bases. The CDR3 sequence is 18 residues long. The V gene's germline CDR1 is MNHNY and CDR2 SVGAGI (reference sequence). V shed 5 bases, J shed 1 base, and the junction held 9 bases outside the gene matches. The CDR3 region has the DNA TGTGCCAGCAGTGACCGACATGGGACTAGCGGGAACACCGGGGAGCTGTTTTTT. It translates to CASSDRHGTSGNTGELFF.

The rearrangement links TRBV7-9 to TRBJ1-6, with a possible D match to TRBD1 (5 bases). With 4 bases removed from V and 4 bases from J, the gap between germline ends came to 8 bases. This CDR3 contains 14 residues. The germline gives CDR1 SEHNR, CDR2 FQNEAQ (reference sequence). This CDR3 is CASSSGGYNSPLHF. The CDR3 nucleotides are TGTGCCAGCAGCTCTGGGGGGTATAATTCACCCCTCCACTTT.

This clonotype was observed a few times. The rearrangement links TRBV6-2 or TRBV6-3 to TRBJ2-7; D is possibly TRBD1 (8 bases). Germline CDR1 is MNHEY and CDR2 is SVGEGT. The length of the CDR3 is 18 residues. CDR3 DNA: TGTGCCAGCAGTCACTCCCGGGCGGACAGGGAGGGTACCTACGAGCAGTACGTC. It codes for CASSHSRADREGTYEQYV.

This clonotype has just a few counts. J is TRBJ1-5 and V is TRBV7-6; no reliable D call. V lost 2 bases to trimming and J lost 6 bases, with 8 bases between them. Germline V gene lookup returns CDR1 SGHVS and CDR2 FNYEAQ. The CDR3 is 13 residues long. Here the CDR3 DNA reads TGTGCCAGCAGCTTAATGACGGGTCAGCCCCAGCATTTT. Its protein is CASSLMTGQPQHF.

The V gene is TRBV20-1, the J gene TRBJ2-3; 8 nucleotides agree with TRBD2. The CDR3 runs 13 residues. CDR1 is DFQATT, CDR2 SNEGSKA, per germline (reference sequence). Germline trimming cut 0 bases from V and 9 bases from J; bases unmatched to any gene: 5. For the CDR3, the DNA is TGCAGTGCTAGAGAAACGGGACTAGGAACGCAGTATTTT. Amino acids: CSARETGLGTQYF.

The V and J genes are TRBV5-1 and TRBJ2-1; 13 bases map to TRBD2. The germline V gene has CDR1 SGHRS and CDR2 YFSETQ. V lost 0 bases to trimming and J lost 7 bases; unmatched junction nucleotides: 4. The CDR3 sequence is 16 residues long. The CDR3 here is CASSLARGLAGNEQFF. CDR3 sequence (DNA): TGCGCCAGCAGCTTGGCCAGGGGACTAGCGGGAAATGAGCAGTTCTTC.

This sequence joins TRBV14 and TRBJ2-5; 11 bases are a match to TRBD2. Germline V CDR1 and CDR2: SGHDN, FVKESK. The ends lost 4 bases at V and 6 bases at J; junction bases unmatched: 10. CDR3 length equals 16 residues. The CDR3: CASSPPTSGTGKTQYF. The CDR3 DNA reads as TGTGCCAGCAGCCCTCCGACTAGCGGGACGGGAAAGACCCAGTACTTC.